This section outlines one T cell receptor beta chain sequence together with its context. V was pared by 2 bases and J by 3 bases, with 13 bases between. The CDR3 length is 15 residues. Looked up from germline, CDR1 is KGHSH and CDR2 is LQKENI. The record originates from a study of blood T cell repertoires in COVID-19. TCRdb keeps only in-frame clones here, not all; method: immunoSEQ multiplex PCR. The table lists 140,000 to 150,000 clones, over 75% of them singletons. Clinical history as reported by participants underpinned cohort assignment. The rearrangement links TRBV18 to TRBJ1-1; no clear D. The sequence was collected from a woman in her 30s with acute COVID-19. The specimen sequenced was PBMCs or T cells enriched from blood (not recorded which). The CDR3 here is CASSPTHGRDTEAFF. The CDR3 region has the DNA TGTGCCAGCTCACCAACTCACGGGCGGGACACTGAAGCTTTCTTT.